This T cell receptor (beta chain) is drawn from a study of T cells in Graves' hyperthyroidism and ophthalmopathy. Findings and caveats of the study: Blood also carried most thyroid clonotypes expanded above 0.001. The model's output predicted ophthalmopathy at a median of roughly seven months prior to onset.

Researchers took RNA transcripts and amplified the TCR beta CDR3 regions from them. Using the HTBI primer set, a first-round RT-PCR was run on the TCR CDR3. Using its own MiXCR run on the multiplex PCR reads, TCRdb lists one record per CDR3 protein. This sample has over 350,000 distinct CDR3 sequences; around 15% occur once, and the top ten carry around 27%. This CDR3 is built from 18 residues. The J segment lost 0 bases and the V segment lost 6 bases, leaving 14 bases of the junction unmatched. Per germline, CDR1 SGHTA and CDR2 FQGNSA. Exclusion criteria comprised uncontrolled infection, other autoimmune disease, pregnancy or lactation. In regard to this clonotype: What it binds is not known.

The V gene is TRBV7-2, the J gene TRBJ2-5; 9 positions agree with TRBD1. The TCR comes from a man aged 45-65 years with Graves' ophthalmopathy. The sequenced material came from blood. This CDR3 is CASRNRPGQGRYQETQYF. CDR3 DNA sequence: TGTGCCAGCAGAAACCGGCCCGGACAGGGGAGGTACCAAGAGACCCAGTACTTC.